The 17 T cell receptor beta chains presented below share a single source sample, sequenced in a study of blood T cell repertoires in COVID-19. The assay was immunoSEQ multiplex PCR, and TCRdb's table has in-frame clones only and misses some. The sample lists roughly 100,000 clones; approximately 79% were seen once. Input material: peripheral blood. These receptors all come from a man aged 65-85 years with active or convalescent COVID-19.

The count of this clone is one. The rearrangement uses TRBV9 and TRBJ2-3; 11 positions agree with TRBD2. Germline CDR1 SGDLS, CDR2 YYNGEE. CDR3 length: 15 residues. The V and J ends lost 5 bases and 2 bases, in that order; junction bases with no gene match: 4. The CDR3 coding sequence is TGTGCCAGCAGTTCTAGCGGGGGGATCACAGATACGCAGTATTTT. Its protein product is CASSSSGGITDTQYF.

This clone came up many times. The chain is built from TRBV4-1 and TRBJ1-3; 9 positions match TRBD1. The CDR3 extends over 13 amino acids. The junction had 4 bases not matched to a gene; V was cut back by 3 bases and J by 10 bases. CDR1 and CDR2 from the germline V gene are MGHRA and YSYEKL. The chain's CDR3 is CASSHWDRATIYF. The CDR3 nucleotides read TGCGCCAGCAGCCACTGGGACAGGGCGACCATATATTTT.

This clone was seen only once. Other DNA sequences within the sample encode an identical CDR3. This chain joins TRBV5-4 and TRBJ1-1; no clear D. The germline CDR1 and CDR2 sequences are SGHNT and YYREEE (reference sequence). The length of the CDR3 is 13 residues. Trimming cost V 4 bases and J 3 bases, with 10 bases left between them. CDR3 in amino acids: CASSLDRYTEAFF. Written as DNA, the CDR3 is TGTGCCAGCAGCCTAGATAGGTACACTGAAGCTTTCTTT.

In this sample, this clone turned up once. The rearrangement uses TRBV30 and TRBJ1-1; TRBD1 matches 7 bases. The ends lost 2 bases at V and 0 bases at J; junction bases unmatched: 9. This CDR3 comprises 16 residues. Per germline, CDR1 GTSNPN and CDR2 SVGIG (reference sequence). Here the CDR3 DNA reads TGTGCCTGGAGTCCGGGACAGAGTTACATGAACACTGAAGCTTTCTTT. It is translated as CAWSPGQSYMNTEAFF.

The V call is TRBV6-6, the J call TRBJ1-5; D unclear. Looked up from germline, CDR1 is MNHNY and CDR2 is SVGAGI (reference sequence). The CDR3 runs to 15 residues. The V gene lost 6 bases and the J gene lost 3 bases, with 15 bases spanning the gap. CDR3 in amino acids: CASRYEERVNQPQHF. The CDR3 DNA follows: TGTGCCAGCAGATACGAAGAGAGGGTCAATCAGCCCCAGCATTTT.

The chain carries TRBV19 and TRBJ1-6; no reliable D call. This CDR3 contains 13 residues. CDR1 LNHDA and CDR2 SQIVND come from the germline V gene (reference sequence). Deletions cut 8 bases from V and 6 bases from J, with 11 bases between. CDR3 loop: CASGRSSNSPLHF. The CDR3 region has the DNA TGTGCCAGTGGGCGCTCATCTAATTCACCCCTCCACTTT.

The chain couples TRBV30 to TRBJ1-4; TRBD1 might be the D (5 bases). Germline lookup yields CDR1 GTSNPN and CDR2 SVGIG (reference sequence). Trimming shortened V by 0 bases and J by 6 bases, and 14 bases separated the two germline ends. The CDR3 covers 15 residues. The CDR3 nucleotides read TGTGCCTGGAGTGTACGGGCAGGGCAGGATGAAAAACTGTTTTTT. Translation gives CAWSVRAGQDEKLFF.

This chain connects TRBV12-5 to TRBJ2-1, with 9 positions matching TRBD2. The CDR3 runs to 17 residues. The germline V gene encodes CDR1 LGHNT and CDR2 FRNRAP. V dropped 6 bases and J dropped 4; count of bases not matched to a gene: 13. Here the CDR3 DNA reads TGTGCTAGTGGGGGGCGGGGTCCTAGCGGGAAATACAATGAGCAGTTCTTC. It is translated as CASGGRGPSGKYNEQFF.

The genes are TRBV7-2 and TRBJ1-3; unclear D gene. CDR3 size: 18 residues. Trimming stripped 2 bases from V and 1 base from J, with 18 bases between. Germline assignment: CDR1 SGHTA and CDR2 FQGNSA. CDR3 DNA sequence: TGTGCCAGCAGCTTATTTGGGCCAGTTATGATGTCTGGAAACACCATATATTTT. Translated, it gives CASSLFGPVMMSGNTIYF.

This clone was seen more than once but under ten times. The chain employs TRBV19 and TRBJ2-1; D remains ambiguous. Germline V gives CDR1 LNHDA, CDR2 SQIVND (reference sequence). CDR3 length: 13 amino acids. V was clipped by 3 bases and J by 7 bases, with 10 bases between them. CDR3 region: CASSISPLNEQFF. In nucleotides, the CDR3 is TGTGCCAGTAGTATCTCTCCACTAAATGAGCAGTTCTTC.

The CDR3 coding sequence is TGTGCCAGTAGTATTACTAGCGGCACAGATACGCAGTATTTT. Translating it yields CASSITSGTDTQYF. The chain has TRBV19 and TRBJ2-3; 7 bases align to TRBD2. Germline CDR1 is LNHDA and CDR2 is SQIVND (reference sequence). CDR3 length equals 14 residues. V trimming: 3 bases; J trimming: 1 base; junction bases outside the gene matches: 1.

This sequence joins TRBV6-4 and TRBJ1-4; D possibly corresponds to TRBD1 (5 bases). Germline V gene lookup returns CDR1 MRHNA and CDR2 SNTAGT. V was shortened by 3 bases and J by 8 bases, with 13 bases between the two germline ends. This CDR3 region has 14 residues. The CDR3 DNA reads TGTGCCAGCAGTGAGACAGTACCCAGGGAAAAACTGTTTTTT. Translating gives CASSETVPREKLFF.

V gene TRBV5-1 combines with J gene TRBJ2-7; 10 bases are a match to TRBD2. Trimming cost V 10 bases and J 5 bases; bases outside gene matches: 12. The germline V gene encodes CDR1 SGHRS and CDR2 YFSETQ. The CDR3 runs to 14 residues. DNA for the CDR3: TGCGCCCGCTGCTTGGGAGCGGGGGGGCACGAGCAGTACTTC. This codes for CARCLGAGGHEQYF.

The chain employs TRBV2 and TRBJ2-7; 11 nucleotides line up with TRBD1. Germline V gives CDR1 SNHLY, CDR2 FYNNEI. The CDR3 runs 12 residues. V shed 9 bases, J shed 5 bases, and the junction held 3 bases outside the gene matches. The CDR3 coding sequence is TGTGCCAGTGGACAGGGGGCTCACGAGCAGTACTTC. Translated, it gives CASGQGAHEQYF.

This clone was observed a handful of times. The chain has TRBV3-1 (or the pseudogene TRBV3-2) and TRBJ1-1; D possibly corresponds to TRBD1 (5 bases). The CDR3 has 13 amino acids. CDR1 and CDR2 from the germline V gene are LGHDT and YNNKEL (reference sequence). Trimming took 8 bases from V and 2 from J, leaving 12 bases between them. For the CDR3, the DNA is TGTGCCAGCTCTCCCAGGGCCAACACTGAAGCTTTCTTT. It is translated as CASSPRANTEAFF.

The V call is TRBV3-1 (or the pseudogene TRBV3-2), the J call TRBJ1-1; 11 nucleotides line up with TRBD1. Germline V gene data show CDR1 as LGHDT and CDR2 as YNNKEL (reference sequence). V lost 4 bases, J lost 5 bases, and 3 bases stayed unmatched. CDR3 length: 14 residues. CDR3 sequence (DNA): TGTGCCAGCAGCCGGACAGGGGGCATGACTGAAGCTTTCTTT. It yields the protein CASSRTGGMTEAFF.

This chain links TRBV6-6 with TRBJ1-2; D unresolved. Trimming shortened V by 2 bases and J by 4 bases, and 11 bases separated the two germline ends. Germline V gene lookup returns CDR1 MNHNY and CDR2 SVGAGI (reference sequence). The CDR3 length is 14 residues. CDR3 nucleotide sequence: TGTGCCAGCAGTTACGAGGGAGGCTTCTATGGCTACACCTTC. It codes for CASSYEGGFYGYTF.